This T cell receptor beta chain came from a study of response to subunit inactivated influenza vaccine. Overall study findings and caveats: Few new T cells, the authors suggested, are recruited by each seasonal influenza vaccination.

This clonotype was seen only a few times. Antigen specificity is unknown. In TCRdb, the RT-PCR reads were re-called with MiXCR into one record per CDR3 protein. The repertoire includes roughly 500,000 distinct CDR3 sequences, approximately 15% of them detected once, and 3% sits in the top ten. This CDR3 region has 15 residues. Germline V gene lookup returns CDR1 DFQATT and CDR2 SNEGSKA (reference sequence). The ends lost 4 bases at V and 8 bases at J; junction bases unmatched: 8. The chain joins TRBV20-1 to TRBJ2-1, with 13 bases that match TRBD2. This receptor was taken from a man in his fifties or sixties who received an inactivated influenza vaccine. This specimen consisted of CD4+ T cells sorted from PBMCs, obtained roughly 24 months after vaccination. The CDR3 loop reads CSATQLAGGRYEQFF. The CDR3 region has the DNA TGCAGTGCTACTCAACTAGCGGGGGGGCGGTATGAGCAGTTCTTC.